One sample yielded the 25 T cell receptor beta chains listed below, sequenced in a study of shared T cell receptors in the human thymus. TCRdb's copy holds only in-frame clones and misses some; the assay was immunoSEQ multiplex PCR. The sample has hundreds of thousands of clones; roughly 90% are singletons. Separately, the same data were catalogued under a study of human thymus T cells.

Input material: thymocytes. Receptors were obtained from a boy in the first two years of life with a congenital heart defect.

V and J are TRBV27 and TRBJ2-1; TRBD2 agrees at 7 bases. The CDR3 contains 13 residues. V was clipped by 3 bases and J by 11 bases; unmatched bases: 7. Germline lookup yields CDR1 MNHEY and CDR2 SMNVEV (reference sequence). The chain's CDR3 is CASSLSGTTQQFF. The CDR3 region has the DNA TGTGCCAGCAGTTTGTCTGGGACTACCCAGCAGTTCTTC.

The chain is built from TRBV30 and TRBJ2-7; 7 bases match TRBD1. Germline lookup yields CDR1 GTSNPN and CDR2 SVGIG (reference sequence). The CDR3 runs 13 residues. V shed 1 base, J shed 5 bases, and the junction held 5 bases outside the gene matches. CDR3 protein: CAWSARDSHEQYF. The DNA of the CDR3 is TGTGCCTGGAGTGCCCGGGACAGCCACGAGCAGTACTTC.

The sample holds a few counts of this clone. The J gene is TRBJ2-7, the V gene TRBV4-2, with D perhaps matching TRBD2 (6 bases). The germline V gene has CDR1 LGHNA and CDR2 YNFKEQ. Trimming removed 0 bases from V and 0 bases from J, with 12 bases in between. The CDR3 runs 16 residues. CDR3 amino acids: CASSQDLSGPSYEQYF. CDR3 DNA sequence: TGTGCCAGCAGCCAAGATTTGAGCGGGCCCTCCTACGAGCAGTACTTC.

This chain uses TRBV28 with TRBJ2-1; no clear D gene. The V end was cut by 7 bases, the J end by 7 bases, with 17 bases between. The CDR3 covers 14 residues. CDR1 is MDHEN, CDR2 SYDVKM, per germline. The CDR3 sequence: CASKPPSGVNEQFF. The DNA for the CDR3 is TGTGCCAGCAAGCCCCCCTCCGGTGTGAATGAGCAGTTCTTC.

V usage is TRBV11-2 and J usage is TRBJ2-3; 7 bases match TRBD2. Germline values: CDR1 SGHAT, CDR2 FQNNGV. V was pared by 1 base and J by 0 bases, with 10 bases of the junction left unmatched. The CDR3 totals 18 residues. The DNA of the CDR3 is TGTGCCAGCAGCTTAGGAGGTTGGCTAGCGGATAGCACAGATACGCAGTATTTT. This translates into CASSLGGWLADSTDTQYF. Full variable domain (missing parts from reference TRBV11-2 and TRBJ2-3): EAGVAQSPRYKIIEKRQSVAFWCNPISGHATLYWYQQILGQGPKLLIQFQNNGVVDDSQLPKDRFSAERLKGVDSTLKIQPAKLEDSAVYLCASSLGGWLADSTDTQYFGPGTRLTVL.

This clone came up a few times. The gene calls are TRBV4-2 and TRBJ2-7; a possible D gene is TRBD2 (6 bases). Germline CDR1 LGHNA, CDR2 YNFKEQ. This CDR3 spans 18 amino acids. The V end was cut by 0 bases, the J end by 1 base, with 19 bases between. CDR3 sequence: CASSQDRRRRGGSYEQYF. The CDR3, as DNA: TGTGCCAGCAGCCAAGATCGCCGGAGGAGGGGTGGGTCCTACGAGCAGTACTTC.

The chain has TRBV28 and TRBJ2-4; tentative D call: TRBD1 (6 bases). This CDR3 has 14 amino acids. CDR1 and CDR2 from the germline V gene are MDHEN and SYDVKM. Trimming shortened V by 6 bases and J by 2 bases, and 11 bases separated the two germline ends. CDR3 bases: TGTGCCAGCAGAACAGGGTTGCCCAAAAACATTCAGTACTTC. Its protein product is CASRTGLPKNIQYF.

This clone was detected once. This sequence joins TRBV6-5 and TRBJ2-5; 11 bases are shared with TRBD2. V lost 5 bases, J lost 4 bases, and 3 bases stayed unmatched. The CDR3 contains 14 residues. In germline, CDR1 is MNHEY, CDR2 SVGAGI. CDR3 in amino acids: CASSGLAGPETQYF. The DNA for the CDR3 is TGTGCCAGCAGTGGACTAGCGGGCCCAGAGACCCAGTACTTC.

The chain recombines TRBV27 with TRBJ2-3, with TRBD2 identical over 7 bases. Per the germline V gene, CDR1 is MNHEY and CDR2 is SMNVEV (reference sequence). The CDR3 is 16 amino acids. After removal of 5 bases from V and 5 bases from J, the junction contained 13 bases not matched to a gene. The CDR3 bases are TGTGCCAGCAGTGCATCCCTGCGAGGGGAGGGAGATACGCAGTATTTT. Translating gives CASSASLRGEGDTQYF.

This chain links TRBV9 with TRBJ2-1, with 11 bases that match TRBD2. CDR1 and CDR2 from the germline V gene are SGDLS and YYNGEE. The ends lost 0 bases at V and 3 bases at J; junction bases unmatched: 8. The CDR3 runs to 18 residues. CDR3 loop: CASSVGRGGTSGYNEQFF. In DNA form, the CDR3 reads TGTGCCAGCAGCGTAGGGAGGGGGGGGACTAGCGGCTACAATGAGCAGTTCTTC.

This clone was counted once. The rearrangement joins TRBV7-3 to TRBJ2-7, with D possibly being TRBD2 (5 bases). Trimming removed 2 bases from V and 0 bases from J, with 11 bases in between. CDR1 is SGHTA and CDR2 is FQGTGA in the germline V gene. The CDR3 runs 15 residues. This chain's CDR3 is CASSLGLPPSYEQYF. CDR3 in DNA: TGTGCCAGCAGCTTAGGACTCCCACCCTCCTACGAGCAGTACTTC.

This clone was recorded only once. The chain links TRBV5-6 to TRBJ1-1; possibly TRBD1 for D (5 bases). V lost 4 bases to trimming and J lost 5 bases, with 9 bases between them. The CDR3 is 12 residues long. CDR1 and CDR2 (germline): SGHDT, YYEEEE. The CDR3, as DNA: TGTGCCAGCAGCCGGGGGGAAACTGAAGCTTTCTTT. It yields the protein CASSRGETEAFF.

V usage is TRBV4-2 and J usage is TRBJ2-5, with a tentative D call TRBD2 (5 bases). In germline, CDR1 is LGHNA, CDR2 YNFKEQ. Trimming took off 3 bases at V and 2 bases at J, with 10 bases between the two ends. This CDR3 region has 14 residues. The CDR3 nucleotides read TGTGCCAGCAGCCAGGACGGGATACAAGAGACCCAGTACTTC. Protein: CASSQDGIQETQYF.

V and J are TRBV4-2 and TRBJ2-7, with 8 positions matching TRBD2. The CDR3 length is 16 residues. V lost 0 bases to trimming and J lost 7 bases; unmatched junction nucleotides: 11. The germline CDR1 and CDR2 sequences are LGHNA and YNFKEQ. The CDR3 here is CASSQDTGTRSVEQYF. The CDR3 nucleotides are TGTGCCAGCAGCCAAGATACCGGGACTAGATCGGTTGAGCAGTACTTC.

The rearrangement links TRBV27 to TRBJ2-7, with TRBD2 as a possible D gene (5 bases). Germline-derived CDR1 and CDR2 are MNHEY and SMNVEV (reference sequence). This CDR3 has 14 amino acids. Trimming cost V 6 bases and J 0 bases, with 12 bases left between them. Here the CDR3 reads CASRGGGSSYEQYF. CDR3 DNA: TGTGCCAGCAGAGGAGGAGGAAGCTCCTACGAGCAGTACTTC.

The chain is built from TRBV5-5 and TRBJ1-5, with D possibly matching TRBD1 (5 bases). With 4 bases removed from V and 0 bases from J, the gap between germline ends came to 14 bases. This CDR3 contains 16 residues. CDR1 and CDR2 from the germline V gene are SGHKS and YYEKEE (reference sequence). CDR3 sequence reads: CASSHGTHNSNQPQHF. CDR3 DNA sequence: TGTGCCAGCAGCCACGGGACTCACAATAGCAATCAGCCCCAGCATTTT.

This sequence joins TRBV6-1 and TRBJ1-5; TRBD1 agrees at 11 bases. After removal of 3 bases from V and 1 base from J, the junction contained 5 bases not matched to a gene. The CDR3 totals 17 residues. Germline V gives CDR1 MNHNS, CDR2 SASEGT. The CDR3 nucleotides read TGTGCCAGCAGTGACCTCCGGGACAGGGGGAGCAATCAGCCCCAGCATTTT. Translation: CASSDLRDRGSNQPQHF.

V and J are TRBV27 and TRBJ2-3; 9 positions agree with TRBD2. The CDR3 has 14 amino acids. Germline loops: CDR1 MNHEY, CDR2 SMNVEV (reference sequence). V lost 7 bases to trimming and J lost 4 bases; unmatched junction nucleotides: 6. This CDR3 reads CASTKAGGADTQYF. The CDR3 bases are TGTGCCAGCACCAAAGCGGGAGGTGCAGATACGCAGTATTTT.

The CDR3 DNA reads TGTGCCAGCAGTCAATCGTTAGCGGGAGGGCCCTACGAGCAGTACTTC. It encodes CASSQSLAGGPYEQYF. The J gene is TRBJ2-7, the V gene TRBV4-2; 11 positions agree with TRBD2. CDR3 size: 16 residues. Germline V gene sequence: CDR1 LGHNA, CDR2 YNFKEQ. J was trimmed by 2 bases and V by 6 bases; bases with no gene match: 9.

V and J are TRBV11-2 and TRBJ2-7, with 7 bases that match TRBD1. V lost 4 bases and J lost 4; bases outside the gene matches: 4. This CDR3 region has 13 residues. The germline CDR1 and CDR2 sequences are SGHAT and FQNNGV. CDR3 in amino acids: CASSSGQRYEQYF. The CDR3 DNA reads TGTGCCAGCAGCTCGGGACAGAGATACGAGCAGTACTTC.

The chain carries TRBV4-2 and TRBJ2-1; a possible D gene is TRBD2 (5 bases). V was trimmed by 3 bases and J by 0 bases, leaving 18 bases between them. The CDR3 is 18 residues long. CDR1 LGHNA and CDR2 YNFKEQ come from the germline V gene. In nucleotides, the CDR3 is TGTGCCAGCAGCCAGGAAAATCTAGCCACCGTCTCCTACAATGAGCAGTTCTTC. This sequence encodes CASSQENLATVSYNEQFF.

The chain links TRBV4-2 to TRBJ2-7; D is perhaps TRBD2 (6 bases). Between the trimmed V and J ends, which lost 4 bases and 2 bases, there was a span of 15 bases. This CDR3 comprises 15 residues. From germline, CDR1 is LGHNA and CDR2 YNFKEQ. The CDR3 DNA reads as TGTGCCAGCAGCCTAGGGCGGAGGGCCGCCTACGAGCAGTACTTC. Its translation is CASSLGRRAAYEQYF.

V and J are TRBV19 and TRBJ1-2; 7 positions agree with TRBD1. The CDR3 loop spans 14 amino acids. Trimming cost V 2 bases and J 5 bases; bases outside gene matches: 5. Germline V lookup: CDR1 LNHDA, CDR2 SQIVND (reference sequence). CDR3 nucleotides: TGTGCCAGTAGTATACCCGGACAGGTTTATGGCTACACCTTC. Its translation: CASSIPGQVYGYTF.

This clone has a single count. V is TRBV4-1 and J is TRBJ2-2, with 9 bases identical to TRBD2. Trimming took 3 bases from V and 6 from J; bases not matched to a gene: 11. The CDR3 length is 17 residues. Germline V gene sequence: CDR1 MGHRA, CDR2 YSYEKL. This chain's CDR3 is CASSQASSGNYAGELFF. The CDR3 DNA reads as TGCGCCAGCAGCCAGGCTTCTAGCGGGAATTACGCCGGGGAGCTGTTTTTT.

The sample holds one count of this clone. The rearrangement joins TRBV28 to TRBJ2-7, with 10 bases that match TRBD2. J gave up 2 bases and V 5 bases, and 6 bases lay outside the gene matches. Germline loops: CDR1 MDHEN, CDR2 SYDVKM. The CDR3 runs to 15 residues. The CDR3 nucleotides are TGTGCCAGCAGTCTCGGACTAGCGGAGACCTACGAGCAGTACTTC. It is translated as CASSLGLAETYEQYF.